This section outlines one T cell receptor (beta chain) sequence together with its context. Its antigen is not known. Different DNA sequences within this sample yield the same CDR3. This entry is derived from a study of shared clonotypes between healthy human individuals. This table comes from immunoSEQ multiplex PCR, and its TCRdb copy is limited to in-frame clones, with some not included. Counted here are about 2 million clones, about 95% occurring once; the ten biggest clones make up less than 1.5%. Findings and limits, study-wide: Represented genetic and exposure-history diversity was restricted by having few donors.

Naive CD8 cells lacked CD45RO and underwent positive selection for CCR7, leaving out terminally differentiated effector memory CD45RA+ cells. Deletions cut 0 bases from V and 4 bases from J, with 10 bases between. The length of the CDR3 is 14 residues. CDR1 is MNHEY and CDR2 is SVGAGI in the germline V gene. Sequencing was done on a sample of naive CD8+ T cells sorted from blood. The rearrangement uses TRBV6-5 and TRBJ2-7; D not certain. The source is a man aged 18 to 30 in good health. CDR3 residues: CASSYSSDSYEQYF. Written as DNA, the CDR3 is TGTGCCAGCAGTTACTCCTCTGACTCTTACGAGCAGTACTTC.